The 15 T cell receptor beta chains reported below all come from one sample, sequenced in a study of early T cells in non-severe SARS-CoV-2 infection. TCRdb analysed the 5' RACE reads with MiXCR anew, one entry per CDR3 protein. The sample gives tens of thousands of distinct CDR3 sequences, 9.5% to 15% of which show up once; more than 4.5% is in the top ten. Sequenced sample: whole blood. The receptors come from an adult who was a healthcare worker with PCR-confirmed SARS-CoV-2 infection or an uninfected control (not recorded which).

In its sample, this clonotype was seen a few times. The chain uses TRBV6-6 and TRBJ2-2, with D perhaps matching TRBD2 (5 bases). Germline V gives CDR1 MNHNY, CDR2 SVGAGI (reference sequence). The CDR3 totals 13 residues. With 7 bases removed from V and 4 bases from J, the gap between germline ends came to 10 bases. The CDR3 DNA is TGTGCCAGCACGGGGTTAATCACCGGGGAGCTGTTTTTT. Its translation: CASTGLITGELFF.

J is TRBJ1-6 and V is TRBV7-9; D is uncertain. CDR1 SEHNR and CDR2 FQNEAQ come from the germline V gene (reference sequence). V lost 5 bases to trimming and J lost 5 bases, with 10 bases between them. CDR3 size: 14 residues. The CDR3 nucleotides read TGTGCCAGCAGCGTCCGGGGTGATAATTCACCCCTCCACTTT. Protein sequence: CASSVRGDNSPLHF.

The rearrangement links TRBV11-2 to TRBJ2-5; 7 bases line up with TRBD2. Trimming removed 8 bases from V and 5 bases from J; junction bases left unmatched: 5. Germline CDR1 SGHAT, CDR2 FQNNGV. The CDR3 is made up of 12 amino acids. The CDR3, as DNA: TGTGCCAGCGGAGCGGGATTGGAGACCCAGTACTTC. This encodes CASGAGLETQYF. Filled out from reference TRBV11-2 and TRBJ2-5, the complete variable domain reads EAGVAQSPRYKIIEKRQSVAFWCNPISGHATLYWYQQILGQGPKLLIQFQNNGVVDDSQLPKDRFSAERLKGVDSTLKIQPAKLEDSAVYLCASGAGLETQYFGPGTRLLVL.

Points on this clonotype: With a much larger clone just one base away, this may be a read error. The chain carries TRBV18 and TRBJ1-5, with D uncertain. Deletions cut 7 bases from V and 0 bases from J, with 13 bases between. The length of the CDR3 is 15 residues. CDR1 is KGHSH and CDR2 is LQKENI in the germline V gene. Here the CDR3 DNA reads TGTGCCAGCTTAAGGGCGGACGTTAGCAATCAGCCCCAGCATTTT. It codes for CASLRADVSNQPQHF.

The chain links TRBV7-2 to TRBJ2-5; D tentatively reads TRBD1 or TRBD2 (5 bases each). V lost 6 bases and J 2 bases, leaving 13 bases between the germline ends. Germline loops: CDR1 SGHTA, CDR2 FQGNSA. The CDR3 is made up of 14 amino acids. The CDR3 coding sequence is TGTGCCAGCAGTGGGGGACCCCAACAAGAGACCCAGTACTTC. It yields the protein CASSGGPQQETQYF.

This clonotype was counted a few times. The chain employs TRBV7-9 and TRBJ2-5; D remains unclear. Trimming shortened V by 5 bases and J by 1 base, and 2 bases separated the two germline ends. Germline CDR1 is SEHNR and CDR2 is FQNEAQ (reference sequence). This CDR3 spans 11 amino acids. The CDR3 DNA follows: TGTGCCAGCAGCGCCCAAGAGACCCAGTACTTC. It encodes CASSAQETQYF.

This clonotype was picked up a small number of times. This chain connects TRBV7-2 to TRBJ1-2; D perhaps matches TRBD1 (6 bases). Looked up from germline, CDR1 is SGHTA and CDR2 is FQGNSA. Trimming took off 5 bases at V and 6 bases at J, with 22 bases between the two ends. The CDR3 length is 16 residues. The CDR3 region is CASSPHGTLFLDGYTF. CDR3 nucleotide sequence: TGTGCCAGCAGCCCCCACGGGACATTGTTCCTGGATGGCTACACCTTC.

The chain is built from TRBV7-8 and TRBJ2-1; TRBD2 agrees at 8 bases. V was pared by 5 bases and J by 8 bases, with 11 bases of the junction left unmatched. This CDR3 is built from 15 residues. Germline-derived CDR1 and CDR2 are SGHVS and FQNEAQ. CDR3 loop: CASSPHSGIGDEQFF. The CDR3 DNA is TGTGCCAGCAGCCCACATAGCGGGATAGGCGATGAGCAGTTCTTC.

This clonotype was seen at least ten times. The rearrangement uses TRBV5-5 and TRBJ1-3; possible D gene TRBD1, 6 bases. Germline CDR1 reads SGHKS; CDR2 reads YYEKEE (reference sequence). V gave up 5 bases and J gave up 0 bases, with 18 bases separating them. The CDR3 has 17 amino acids. The CDR3 region has the DNA TGTGCCAGCAGACCTGGACAGCAACAAAACTCTGGAAACACCATATATTTT. It encodes CASRPGQQQNSGNTIYF.

This clonotype was seen ten or more times. The chain carries TRBV13 and TRBJ2-7; 8 nucleotides agree with TRBD1. Germline CDR1 PRHDT, CDR2 FYEKMQ (reference sequence). Unmatched junction bases numbered 8, after V lost 4 bases and J lost 3 bases. The CDR3 length is 15 residues. CDR3 region: CASSSGGQGDYEQYF. In nucleotides, the CDR3 is TGTGCCAGCAGCTCCGGTGGACAGGGAGACTACGAGCAGTACTTC.

Ten or more counts support this clonotype. The chain carries TRBV12-2 and TRBJ1-5; the table gives TRBD1 as D, unverified against the DNA. TRBV12-2 is a known pseudogene. The CDR3 runs to 15 residues. This chain's CDR3 is CASPPDRNSNQPQHF. CDR3 DNA: TGTGCAAGTCCCCCCGACAGAAATAGCAATCAGCCCCAGCATTTT.

The genes are TRBV27 and TRBJ1-1; D unresolved. The CDR3 covers 13 residues. Deletions cut 5 bases from V and 2 bases from J, with 9 bases between. The germline V gene encodes CDR1 MNHEY and CDR2 SMNVEV (reference sequence). CDR3 region: CASSPGSNTEAFF. The CDR3 DNA reads TGTGCCAGCAGTCCGGGGAGCAACACTGAAGCTTTCTTT.

This clonotype was detected ten times or more. The chain links TRBV18 to TRBJ1-1, with TRBD1 as a possible D gene (5 bases). The V and J ends lost 5 bases and 1 base respectively, with 8 bases between them. The CDR3 sequence is 13 residues long. Germline V lookup: CDR1 KGHSH, CDR2 LQKENI. As DNA, the CDR3 is TGTGCCAGCTCAAGGGACGGGAACACTGAAGCTTTCTTT. Translation gives CASSRDGNTEAFF.

At least ten counts were recorded for this clonotype. This chain connects TRBV11-3 to TRBJ1-3, with D possibly matching TRBD1 (5 bases). The germline CDR1 and CDR2 sequences are SGHNT and YENEEA. Deletions cut 5 bases from V and 4 bases from J, with 15 bases between. The CDR3 runs to 15 residues. This CDR3 is CASSPRDSLGNTIYF. The CDR3 DNA sequence: TGTGCCAGCAGCCCACGCGACAGCCTAGGAAACACCATATATTTT. Variable domain in full (rest from reference TRBV11-3 and TRBJ1-3): EAGVVQSPRYKIIEKKQPVAFWCNPISGHNTLYWYLQNLGQGPELLIRYENEEAVDDSQLPKDRFSAERLKGVDSTLKIQPAELGDSAVYLCASSPRDSLGNTIYFGEGSWLTVV.

J is TRBJ2-3 and V is TRBV18, with D unresolved. V lost 1 base and J lost 3, with 8 bases in between. Germline V gives CDR1 KGHSH, CDR2 LQKENI. This CDR3 is 14 amino acids long. The CDR3 reads CASSPLGETDTQYF. CDR3 sequence (DNA): TGTGCCAGCTCACCACTCGGTGAAACAGATACGCAGTATTTT.